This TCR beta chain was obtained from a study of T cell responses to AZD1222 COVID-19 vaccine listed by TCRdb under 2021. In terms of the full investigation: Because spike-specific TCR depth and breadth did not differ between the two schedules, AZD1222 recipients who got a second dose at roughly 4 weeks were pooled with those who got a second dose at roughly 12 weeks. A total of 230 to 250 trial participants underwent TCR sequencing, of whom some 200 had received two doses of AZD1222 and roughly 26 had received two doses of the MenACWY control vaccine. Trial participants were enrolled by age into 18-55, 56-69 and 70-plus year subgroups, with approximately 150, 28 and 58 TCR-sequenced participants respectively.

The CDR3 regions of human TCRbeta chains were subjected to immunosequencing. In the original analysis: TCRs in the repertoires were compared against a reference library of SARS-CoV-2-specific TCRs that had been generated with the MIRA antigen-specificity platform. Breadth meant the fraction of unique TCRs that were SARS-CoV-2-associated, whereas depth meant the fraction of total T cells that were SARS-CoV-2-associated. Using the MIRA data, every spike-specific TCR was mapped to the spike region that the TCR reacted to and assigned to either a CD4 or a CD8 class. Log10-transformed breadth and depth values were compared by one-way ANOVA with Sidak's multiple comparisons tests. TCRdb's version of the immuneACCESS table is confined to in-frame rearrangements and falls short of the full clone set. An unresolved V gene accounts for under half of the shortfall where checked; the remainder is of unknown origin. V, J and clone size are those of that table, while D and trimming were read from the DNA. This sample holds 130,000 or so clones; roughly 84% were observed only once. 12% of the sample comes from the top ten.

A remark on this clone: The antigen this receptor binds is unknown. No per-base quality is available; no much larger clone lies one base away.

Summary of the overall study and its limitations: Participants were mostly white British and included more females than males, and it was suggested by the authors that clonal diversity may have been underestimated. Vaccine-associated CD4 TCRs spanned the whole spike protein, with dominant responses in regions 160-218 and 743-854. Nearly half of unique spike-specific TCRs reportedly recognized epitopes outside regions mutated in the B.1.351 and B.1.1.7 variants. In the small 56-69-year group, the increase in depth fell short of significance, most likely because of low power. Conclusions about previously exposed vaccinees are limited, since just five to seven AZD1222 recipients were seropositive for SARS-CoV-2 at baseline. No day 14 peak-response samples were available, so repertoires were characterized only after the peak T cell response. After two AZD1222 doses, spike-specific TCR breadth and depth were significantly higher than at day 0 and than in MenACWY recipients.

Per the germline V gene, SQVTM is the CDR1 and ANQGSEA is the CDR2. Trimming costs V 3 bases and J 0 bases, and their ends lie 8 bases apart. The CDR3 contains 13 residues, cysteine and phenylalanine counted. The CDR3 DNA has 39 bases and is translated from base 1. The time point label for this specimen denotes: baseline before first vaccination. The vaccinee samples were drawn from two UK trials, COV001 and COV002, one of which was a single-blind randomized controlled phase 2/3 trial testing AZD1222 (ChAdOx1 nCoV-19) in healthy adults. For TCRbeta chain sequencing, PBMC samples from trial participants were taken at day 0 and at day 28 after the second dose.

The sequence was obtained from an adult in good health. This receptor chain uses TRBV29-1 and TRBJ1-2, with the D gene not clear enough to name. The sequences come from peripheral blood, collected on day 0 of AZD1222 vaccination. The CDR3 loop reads CSVDGRTNYGYTF. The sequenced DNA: TGCAGCGTTGACGGGAGAACTAACTATGGCTACACCTTC.